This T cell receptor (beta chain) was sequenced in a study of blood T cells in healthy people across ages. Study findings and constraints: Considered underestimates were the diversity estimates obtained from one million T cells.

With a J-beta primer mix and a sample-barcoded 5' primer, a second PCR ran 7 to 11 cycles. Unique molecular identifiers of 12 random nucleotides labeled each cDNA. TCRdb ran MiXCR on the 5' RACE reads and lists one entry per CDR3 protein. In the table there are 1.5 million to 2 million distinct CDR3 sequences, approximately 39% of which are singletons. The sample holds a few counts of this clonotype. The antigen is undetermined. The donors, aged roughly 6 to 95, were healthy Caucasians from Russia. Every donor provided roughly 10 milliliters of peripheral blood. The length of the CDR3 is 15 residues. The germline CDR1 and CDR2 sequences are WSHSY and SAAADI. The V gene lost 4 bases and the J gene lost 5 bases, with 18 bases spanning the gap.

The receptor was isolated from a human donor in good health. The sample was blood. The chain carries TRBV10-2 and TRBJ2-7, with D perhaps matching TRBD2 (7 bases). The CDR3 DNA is TGCGCCAGCAGTGCCATCCGGACGGGGGGCAACGAGCAGTACTTC. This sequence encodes CASSAIRTGGNEQYF.